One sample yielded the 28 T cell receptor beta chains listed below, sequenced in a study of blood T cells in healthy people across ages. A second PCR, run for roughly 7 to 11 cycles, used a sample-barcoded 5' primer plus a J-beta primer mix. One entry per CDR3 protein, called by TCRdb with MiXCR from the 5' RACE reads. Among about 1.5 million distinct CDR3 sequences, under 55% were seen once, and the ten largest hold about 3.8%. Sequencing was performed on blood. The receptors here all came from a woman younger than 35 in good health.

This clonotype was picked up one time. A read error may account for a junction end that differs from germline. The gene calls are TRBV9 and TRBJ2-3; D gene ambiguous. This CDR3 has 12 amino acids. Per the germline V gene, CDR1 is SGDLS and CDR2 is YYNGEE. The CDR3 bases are TGTGCCTGCAGCGTAGGTCAGCATACGCAGTATTTT. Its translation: CACSVGQHTQYF.

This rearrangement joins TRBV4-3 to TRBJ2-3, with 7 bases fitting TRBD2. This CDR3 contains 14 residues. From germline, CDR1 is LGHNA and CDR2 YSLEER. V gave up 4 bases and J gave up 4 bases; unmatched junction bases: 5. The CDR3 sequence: CASSRGGSADTQYF. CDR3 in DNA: TGCGCCAGCAGCCGAGGCGGGAGTGCAGATACGCAGTATTTT.

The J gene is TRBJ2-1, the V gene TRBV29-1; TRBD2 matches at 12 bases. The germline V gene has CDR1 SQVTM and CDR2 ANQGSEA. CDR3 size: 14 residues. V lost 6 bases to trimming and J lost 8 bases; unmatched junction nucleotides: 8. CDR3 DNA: TGCAGCGTGACGACTAGCGGGAGTGTTCATGAGCAGTTCTTC. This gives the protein CSVTTSGSVHEQFF.

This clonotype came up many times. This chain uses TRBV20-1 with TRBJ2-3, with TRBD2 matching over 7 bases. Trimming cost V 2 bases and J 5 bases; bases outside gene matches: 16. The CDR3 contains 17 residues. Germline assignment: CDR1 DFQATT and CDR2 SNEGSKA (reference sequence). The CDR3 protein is CSARSGLAAPEIDTQYF. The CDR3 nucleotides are TGCAGTGCTAGATCCGGTCTAGCGGCCCCTGAGATAGATACGCAGTATTTT.

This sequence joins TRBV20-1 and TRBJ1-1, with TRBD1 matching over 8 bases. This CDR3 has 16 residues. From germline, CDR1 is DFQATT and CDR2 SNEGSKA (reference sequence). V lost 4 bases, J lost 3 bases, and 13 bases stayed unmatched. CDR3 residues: CSAKSGDRGYDTEAFF. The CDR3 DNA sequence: TGCAGTGCTAAATCTGGTGACAGGGGATATGACACTGAAGCTTTCTTT.

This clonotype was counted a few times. This CDR3 reads CSARRGAGEAFF. CDR3 in DNA: TGCAGTGCTAGACGGGGGGCAGGGGAAGCTTTCTTT. The chain joins TRBV20-1 to TRBJ1-1; TRBD1 is a possible D gene (6 bases). The CDR3 sequence is 12 residues long. V was cut by 2 bases and J by 8 bases, with 12 bases left in between. CDR1 and CDR2 (germline): DFQATT, SNEGSKA (reference sequence).

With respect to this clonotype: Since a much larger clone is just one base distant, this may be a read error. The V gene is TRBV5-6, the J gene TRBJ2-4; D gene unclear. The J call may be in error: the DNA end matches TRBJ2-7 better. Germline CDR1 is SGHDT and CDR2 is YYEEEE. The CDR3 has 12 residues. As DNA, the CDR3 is TGTACCAGCAGCTTGGTGGGTGACGAGCAGTACTTC. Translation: CTSSLVGDEQYF.

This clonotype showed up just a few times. The DNA for the CDR3 is TGTGCCACCAGTGATTTGGGATCCCCCTACGAGCAGTACTTC. Protein sequence: CATSDLGSPYEQYF. V usage is TRBV24-1 and J usage is TRBJ2-5, with D hard to call. The J call could be wrong; TRBJ2-7 is a better fit for the DNA end. The CDR3 loop spans 14 amino acids. CDR1 is KGHDR and CDR2 is SFDVKD in the germline V gene.

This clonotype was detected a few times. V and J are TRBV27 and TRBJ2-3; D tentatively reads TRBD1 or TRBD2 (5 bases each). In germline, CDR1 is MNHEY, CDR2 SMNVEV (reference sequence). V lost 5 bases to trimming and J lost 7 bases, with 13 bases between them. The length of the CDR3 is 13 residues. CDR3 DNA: TGTGCCAGCAGTCCTAAATGGGGGTATACGCAGTATTTT. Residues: CASSPKWGYTQYF.

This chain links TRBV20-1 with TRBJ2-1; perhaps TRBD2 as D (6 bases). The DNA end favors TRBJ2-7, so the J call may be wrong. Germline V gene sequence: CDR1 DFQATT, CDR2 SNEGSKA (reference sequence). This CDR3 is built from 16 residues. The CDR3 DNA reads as TGCAGTGCTAGAGACTTAGCGGAGAGCTCCTACAATGAGCAGTACTTC. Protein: CSARDLAESSYNEQYF.

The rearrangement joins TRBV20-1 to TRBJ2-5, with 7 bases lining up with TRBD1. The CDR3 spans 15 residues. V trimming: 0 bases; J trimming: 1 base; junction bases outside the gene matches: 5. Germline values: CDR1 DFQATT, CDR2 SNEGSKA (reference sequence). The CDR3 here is CSAREEGAGQETQYF. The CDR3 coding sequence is TGCAGTGCTAGAGAAGAGGGGGCGGGCCAAGAGACCCAGTACTTC.

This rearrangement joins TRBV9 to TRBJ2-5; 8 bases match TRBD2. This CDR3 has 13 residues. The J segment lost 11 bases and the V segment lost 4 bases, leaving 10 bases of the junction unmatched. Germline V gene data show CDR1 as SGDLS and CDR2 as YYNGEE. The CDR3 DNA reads TGTGCCAGCAGCAGCGGACTAGCTTCTGAGCAGTACTTC. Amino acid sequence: CASSSGLASEQYF.

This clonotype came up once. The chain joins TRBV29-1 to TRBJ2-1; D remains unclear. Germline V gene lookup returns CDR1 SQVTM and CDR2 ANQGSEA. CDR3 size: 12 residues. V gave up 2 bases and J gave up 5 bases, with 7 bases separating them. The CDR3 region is CSVESRDNEQFF. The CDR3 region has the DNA TGCAGCGTTGAATCCCGGGACAATGAGCAGTTCTTC.

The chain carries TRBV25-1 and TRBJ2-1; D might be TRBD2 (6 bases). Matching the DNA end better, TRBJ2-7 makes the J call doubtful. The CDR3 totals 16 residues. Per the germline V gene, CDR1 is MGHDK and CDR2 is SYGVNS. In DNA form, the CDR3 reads TGTGCCAGCAAAGACCGGGACTGGCACCTCTACAATGAGCAGTACTTC. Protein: CASKDRDWHLYNEQYF.

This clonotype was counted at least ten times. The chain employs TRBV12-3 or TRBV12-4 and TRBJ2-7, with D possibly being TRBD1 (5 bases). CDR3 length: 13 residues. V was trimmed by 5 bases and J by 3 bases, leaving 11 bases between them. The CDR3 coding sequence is TGTGCCAGCAGTCCTGGACAAGTCTACGAGCAGTACTTC. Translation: CASSPGQVYEQYF.

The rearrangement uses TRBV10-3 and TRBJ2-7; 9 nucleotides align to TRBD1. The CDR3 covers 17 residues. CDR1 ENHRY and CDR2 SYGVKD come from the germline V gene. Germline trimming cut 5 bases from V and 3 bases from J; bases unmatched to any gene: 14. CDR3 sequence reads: CAISPSGTGKFFYEQYF. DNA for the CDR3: TGTGCCATCAGTCCCTCTGGGACAGGGAAGTTTTTCTACGAGCAGTACTTC.

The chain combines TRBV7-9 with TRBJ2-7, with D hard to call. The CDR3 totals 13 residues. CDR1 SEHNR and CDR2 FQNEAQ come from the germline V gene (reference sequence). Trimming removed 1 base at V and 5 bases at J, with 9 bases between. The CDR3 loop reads CASSLEGPDEQYF. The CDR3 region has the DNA TGTGCCAGCAGCTTAGAGGGCCCTGACGAGCAGTACTTC.

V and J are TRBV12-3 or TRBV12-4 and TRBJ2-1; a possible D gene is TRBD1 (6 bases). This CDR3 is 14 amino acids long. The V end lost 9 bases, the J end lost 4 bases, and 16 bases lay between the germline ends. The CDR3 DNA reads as TGTGCCAGTACGAGAGGGACACCGTACAATGAGCAGTTCTTC. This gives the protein CASTRGTPYNEQFF.

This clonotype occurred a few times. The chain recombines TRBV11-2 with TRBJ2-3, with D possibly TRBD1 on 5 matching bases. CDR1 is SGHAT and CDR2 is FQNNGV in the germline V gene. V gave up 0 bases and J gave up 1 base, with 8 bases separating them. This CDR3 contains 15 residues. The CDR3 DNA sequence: TGTGCCAGCAGCTTAGAATGGGGCGGCACAGATACGCAGTATTTT. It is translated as CASSLEWGGTDTQYF. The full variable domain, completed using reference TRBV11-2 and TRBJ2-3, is EAGVAQSPRYKIIEKRQSVAFWCNPISGHATLYWYQQILGQGPKLLIQFQNNGVVDDSQLPKDRFSAERLKGVDSTLKIQPAKLEDSAVYLCASSLEWGGTDTQYFGPGTRLTVL.

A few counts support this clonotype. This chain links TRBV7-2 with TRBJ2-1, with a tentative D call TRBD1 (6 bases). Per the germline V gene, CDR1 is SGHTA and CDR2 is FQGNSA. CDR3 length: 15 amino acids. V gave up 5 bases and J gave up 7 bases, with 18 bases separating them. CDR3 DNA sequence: TGTGCCAGCAGCCCCCGGGACACATTAAGAAATGAGCAGTTCTTC. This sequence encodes CASSPRDTLRNEQFF.

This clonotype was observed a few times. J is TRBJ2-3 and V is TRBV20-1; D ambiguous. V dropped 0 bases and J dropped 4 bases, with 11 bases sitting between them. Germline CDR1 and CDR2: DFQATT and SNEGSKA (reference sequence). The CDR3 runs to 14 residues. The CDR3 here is CSARDGPVPDTQYF. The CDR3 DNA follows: TGCAGTGCTAGAGATGGCCCGGTCCCAGATACGCAGTATTTT.

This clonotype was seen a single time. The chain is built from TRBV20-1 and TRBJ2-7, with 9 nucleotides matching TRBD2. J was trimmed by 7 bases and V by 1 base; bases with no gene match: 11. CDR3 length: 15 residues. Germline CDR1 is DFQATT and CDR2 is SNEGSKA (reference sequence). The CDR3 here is CSARVSGSHYNEQYF. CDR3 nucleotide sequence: TGCAGTGCTAGAGTTAGCGGGAGCCACTACAATGAGCAGTACTTC.

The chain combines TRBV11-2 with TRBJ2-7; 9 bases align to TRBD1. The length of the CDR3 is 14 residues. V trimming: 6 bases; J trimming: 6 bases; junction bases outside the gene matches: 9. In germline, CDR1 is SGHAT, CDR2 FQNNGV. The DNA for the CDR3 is TGTGCCAGCAGACTAGGACAGGGGAAGCGCGAGCAGTACTTC. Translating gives CASRLGQGKREQYF. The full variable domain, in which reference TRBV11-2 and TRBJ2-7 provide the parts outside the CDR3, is EAGVAQSPRYKIIEKRQSVAFWCNPISGHATLYWYQQILGQGPKLLIQFQNNGVVDDSQLPKDRFSAERLKGVDSTLKIQPAKLEDSAVYLCASRLGQGKREQYFGPGTRLTVT.

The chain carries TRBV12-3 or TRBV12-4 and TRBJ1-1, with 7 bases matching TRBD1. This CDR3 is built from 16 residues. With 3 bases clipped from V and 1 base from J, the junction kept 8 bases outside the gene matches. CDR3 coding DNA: TGTGCCAGCAGTTTCCCACAGGGGACGACGAACACTGAAGCTTTCTTT. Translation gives CASSFPQGTTNTEAFF.

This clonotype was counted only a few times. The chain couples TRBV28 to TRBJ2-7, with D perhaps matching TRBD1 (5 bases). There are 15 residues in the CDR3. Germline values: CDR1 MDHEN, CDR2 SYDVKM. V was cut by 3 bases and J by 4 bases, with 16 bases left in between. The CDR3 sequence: CASSFSTRQKYEQYF. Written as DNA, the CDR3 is TGTGCCAGCAGTTTCTCTACCCGACAGAAATACGAGCAGTACTTC.

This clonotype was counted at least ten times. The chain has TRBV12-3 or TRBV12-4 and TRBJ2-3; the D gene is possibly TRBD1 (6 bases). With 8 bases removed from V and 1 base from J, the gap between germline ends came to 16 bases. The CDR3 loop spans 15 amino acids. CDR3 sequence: CASGEIGTRTDTQYF. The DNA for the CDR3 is TGTGCCAGCGGCGAGATCGGGACACGCACAGATACGCAGTATTTT.

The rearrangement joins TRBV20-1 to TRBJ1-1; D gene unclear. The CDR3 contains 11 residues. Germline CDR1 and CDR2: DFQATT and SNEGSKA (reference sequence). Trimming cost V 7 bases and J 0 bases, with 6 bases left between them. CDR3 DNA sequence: TGCAGTGGGCCCTTGAACACTGAAGCTTTCTTT. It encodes CSGPLNTEAFF.

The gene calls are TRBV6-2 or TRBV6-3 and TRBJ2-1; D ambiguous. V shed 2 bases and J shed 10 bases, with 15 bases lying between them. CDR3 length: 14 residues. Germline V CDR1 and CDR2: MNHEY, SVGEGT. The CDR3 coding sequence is TGTGCCAGCAGTTACCCGACACCCACCTACGAGCAGTTCTTC. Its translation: CASSYPTPTYEQFF.